Following are 31 T cell receptor beta chains from one sample sequenced in a study of blood T cell repertoires in COVID-19. Using immunoSEQ multiplex PCR, the repertoire was profiled, and TCRdb retains in-frame clones only, with some absent. The data contain around 76,000 clones, 75% to 90% of them singletons. The sequenced sample consisted of peripheral blood. The receptor set was obtained from an elderly man with acute or convalescent COVID-19.

This clone showed up just once. The chain carries TRBV5-1 and TRBJ2-7; possible D gene TRBD2, 7 bases. The V gene lost 4 bases and the J gene lost 7 bases, with 21 bases spanning the gap. The CDR3 length is 15 residues. Germline assignment: CDR1 SGHRS and CDR2 YFSETQ. The CDR3 nucleotides are TGCGCCAGCAGCCGGGAAGGTGGGGGGGCTCAAGAGCAGTACTTC. Residues: CASSREGGGAQEQYF.

The chain employs TRBV3-1 (or the pseudogene TRBV3-2) and TRBJ1-3; TRBD1 matches at 7 bases. Germline values: CDR1 LGHDT, CDR2 YNNKEL (reference sequence). This CDR3 is 15 amino acids long. Germline trimming cut 4 bases from V and 0 bases from J; bases unmatched to any gene: 3. The CDR3 sequence is CASSRRDSSGNTIYF. CDR3 coding DNA: TGTGCCAGCAGCCGCCGGGACAGCTCTGGAAACACCATATATTTT.

The chain employs TRBV2 and TRBJ2-1, with 10 nucleotides matching TRBD2. The CDR3 sequence is 15 residues long. Trimming removed 7 bases from V and 5 bases from J; junction bases left unmatched: 8. Germline V gives CDR1 SNHLY, CDR2 FYNNEI. The CDR3 spells CASTEAGGLHNEQFF. CDR3 in DNA: TGTGCCAGCACCGAAGCGGGGGGGCTCCACAATGAGCAGTTCTTC.

This rearrangement joins TRBV2 to TRBJ2-5; 10 bases align to TRBD1. The trim removed 4 bases at V and 7 bases at J, leaving 9 bases unmatched. This CDR3 is 15 amino acids long. Germline V lookup: CDR1 SNHLY, CDR2 FYNNEI. This CDR3 is CASSVPGQGMGTQYF. The CDR3, as DNA: TGTGCCAGCAGTGTTCCGGGACAGGGGATGGGGACCCAGTACTTC. Complete variable domain (other parts from reference TRBV2 and TRBJ2-5): EPEVTQTPSHQVTQMGQEVILRCVPISNHLYFYWYRQILGQKVEFLVSFYNNEISEKSEIFDDQFSVERPDGSNFTLKIRSTKLEDSAMYFCASSVPGQGMGTQYFGPGTRLLVL.

This sequence joins TRBV6-2 or TRBV6-3 and TRBJ2-3; TRBD2 is a possible D gene (5 bases). CDR3 length equals 15 residues. Trimming shortened V by 1 base and J by 1 base, and 9 bases separated the two germline ends. From germline, CDR1 is MNHEY and CDR2 SVGEGT. CDR3 coding DNA: TGTGCCAGCAGTTACTATACCGGGGGCACAGATACGCAGTATTTT. Encoded protein: CASSYYTGGTDTQYF.

The genes are TRBV10-3 and TRBJ1-2; no clear D gene. Germline V CDR1 and CDR2: ENHRY, SYGVKD. V was pared by 0 bases and J by 1 base, with 12 bases between. The CDR3 extends over 16 amino acids. The CDR3 is CAISESIALLNYGYTF. The CDR3 DNA is TGTGCCATCAGTGAGTCAATTGCGCTTCTTAACTATGGCTACACCTTC.

The rearrangement links TRBV24-1 to TRBJ2-5, with 9 bases lining up with TRBD1. Losses at the gene ends were 8 bases for V and 2 bases for J; bases not matched to a gene: 2. Germline CDR1 and CDR2: KGHDR and SFDVKD. This CDR3 is 13 amino acids long. The CDR3 loop reads CATNGQGQETQYF. The CDR3 DNA is TGTGCCACCAACGGACAGGGGCAAGAGACCCAGTACTTC.

The chain's CDR3 is CASSNLADTLQETQYF. The CDR3 nucleotides are TGTGCCAGCAGCAATCTAGCGGATACTTTACAAGAGACCCAGTACTTC. The chain recombines TRBV21-1 with TRBJ2-5; the table names TRBD2, a call not compared with the DNA. TRBV21-1 is designated a pseudogene. This CDR3 comprises 16 residues.

Turning to this clone: An end of the junction differs from the germline gene, which may be a read error. The gene calls are TRBV7-2 and TRBJ2-5, with TRBD1 matching over 9 bases. This CDR3 spans 15 amino acids. The germline V gene encodes CDR1 SGHTA and CDR2 FQGNSA. CDR3 region: CASSVSGQGEEAQYF. CDR3 DNA sequence: TGTGCCAGCAGCGTCTCGGGACAGGGAGAAGAGGCCCAGTACTTC.

The chain combines TRBV5-1 with TRBJ2-2, with D perhaps matching TRBD1 (7 bases). V dropped 5 bases and J dropped 1 base, with 15 bases sitting between them. Germline lookup yields CDR1 SGHRS and CDR2 YFSETQ. CDR3 length: 16 amino acids. The CDR3 protein is CASRFNRGGNTGELFF. The CDR3 nucleotides read TGCGCCAGCAGATTTAACAGGGGAGGGAACACCGGGGAGCTGTTTTTT.

The V and J genes are TRBV12-5 and TRBJ2-2, with D tentatively TRBD2 (6 bases). CDR1 and CDR2 (germline): LGHNT, FRNRAP. V lost 7 bases to trimming and J lost 5 bases, with 8 bases between them. CDR3 length equals 12 residues. This chain's CDR3 is CASEEGTGELFF. For the CDR3, the DNA is TGTGCTAGTGAGGAGGGAACCGGGGAGCTGTTTTTT.

This clone was seen only once. The J gene is TRBJ1-2, the V gene TRBV5-1; 9 nucleotides agree with TRBD1. The CDR3 contains 13 residues. CDR1 is SGHRS and CDR2 is YFSETQ in the germline V gene. V shed 4 bases, J shed 4 bases, and the junction held 2 bases outside the gene matches. CDR3 loop: CASSPGQGYGYTF. As DNA, the CDR3 is TGCGCCAGCAGCCCGGGACAGGGCTATGGCTACACCTTC.

This chain links TRBV5-1 with TRBJ1-1; D is unresolved. Trimming removed 1 base from V and 2 bases from J, with 12 bases in between. Germline assignment: CDR1 SGHRS and CDR2 YFSETQ. The CDR3 has 15 amino acids. In DNA, the CDR3 is TGCGCCAGCAGCTTGAATAGGGAGAGAAACACTGAAGCTTTCTTT. Amino acid sequence: CASSLNRERNTEAFF.

V usage is TRBV11-2 and J usage is TRBJ2-2; D is possibly TRBD2 (5 bases). CDR1 is SGHAT, CDR2 FQNNGV, per germline. The length of the CDR3 is 18 residues. The V and J ends lost 1 base and 0 bases respectively, with 15 bases between them. The chain's CDR3 is CASSLAYGVASNTGELFF. CDR3 sequence (DNA): TGTGCCAGCAGCTTAGCGTATGGGGTAGCGTCGAACACCGGGGAGCTGTTTTTT.

V is TRBV6-5 and J is TRBJ2-1; tentatively, D is TRBD1 (6 bases). Germline CDR1 is MNHEY and CDR2 is SVGAGI. V was clipped by 2 bases and J by 0 bases, with 8 bases between them. The CDR3 length is 15 residues. CDR3 bases: TGTGCCAGCAGTTACGGACAGAGCTCCTACAATGAGCAGTTCTTC. Its protein is CASSYGQSSYNEQFF.

This chain uses TRBV6-5 with TRBJ2-3, with 7 nucleotides matching TRBD1. CDR1 MNHEY and CDR2 SVGAGI come from the germline V gene. Losses at the gene ends were 4 bases for V and 0 bases for J; bases not matched to a gene: 7. CDR3 length: 16 amino acids. Here the CDR3 reads CASSFYQQGSTDTQYF. In DNA form, the CDR3 reads TGTGCCAGCAGTTTCTACCAACAGGGGAGCACAGATACGCAGTATTTT.

This rearrangement joins TRBV6-2 or TRBV6-3 to TRBJ2-1, with 7 nucleotides matching TRBD2. The germline V gene has CDR1 MNHEY and CDR2 SVGEGT. V shed 5 bases, J shed 0 bases, and the junction held 10 bases outside the gene matches. The CDR3 consists of 17 residues. The CDR3: CASSPLRLARSYNEQFF. The CDR3 DNA is TGTGCCAGCAGTCCACTACGACTAGCCCGCTCCTACAATGAGCAGTTCTTC.

The chain joins TRBV5-1 to TRBJ1-1; a possible D gene is TRBD1 (6 bases). The CDR3 runs 15 residues. Trimming took 4 bases from V and 0 from J, leaving 13 bases between them. In germline, CDR1 is SGHRS, CDR2 YFSETQ. CDR3 nucleotide sequence: TGCGCCAGCAGCAGGACAGTTTCCATGAACACTGAAGCTTTCTTT. Translating gives CASSRTVSMNTEAFF.

This chain links TRBV7-2 with TRBJ2-3; the D gene is possibly TRBD2 (6 bases). The CDR3 is made up of 14 amino acids. Per germline, CDR1 SGHTA and CDR2 FQGNSA. V was cut by 0 bases and J by 7 bases, with 11 bases left in between. The CDR3 is CASSLAGGPNTQYF. CDR3 nucleotides: TGTGCCAGCAGCTTAGCTGGAGGGCCGAATACGCAGTATTTT.

The CDR3 sequence: CASSLQGARQPQHF. CDR3 coding DNA: TGTGCCAGCAGCTTACAGGGGGCCCGGCAGCCCCAGCATTTT. The chain recombines TRBV7-2 with TRBJ1-5; 8 bases map to TRBD1. This CDR3 is 14 amino acids long. The V and J ends lost 2 bases and 7 bases, in that order; junction bases with no gene match: 4. Germline V gene data show CDR1 as SGHTA and CDR2 as FQGNSA.

This clone was picked up one time. The V and J genes are TRBV21-1 and TRBJ1-1; whether TRBD1, the table's D call, matches the DNA was not checked. TRBV21-1 is a recognized pseudogene. This CDR3 is 14 amino acids long. Here the CDR3 DNA reads TGTGCCAGCAGCTACCGGGACAGGAACACTGAAGCTTTCTTT. This gives the protein CASSYRDRNTEAFF.

V usage is TRBV2 and J usage is TRBJ2-5; 10 nucleotides match TRBD1. Germline values: CDR1 SNHLY, CDR2 FYNNEI. J was trimmed by 4 bases and V by 6 bases; bases with no gene match: 8. The CDR3 has 15 residues. The CDR3 protein is CASSDGTGALETQYF. DNA for the CDR3: TGTGCCAGCAGCGACGGGACAGGGGCCCTAGAGACCCAGTACTTC.

The V and J genes are TRBV6-6 and TRBJ2-3; 12 bases line up with TRBD1. After removal of 6 bases from V and 6 bases from J, the junction contained 4 bases not matched to a gene. The CDR3 is 14 residues long. The V gene's germline CDR1 is MNHNY and CDR2 SVGAGI (reference sequence). The CDR3 sequence: CASRGQGARDTQYF. The CDR3 DNA sequence: TGTGCCAGCAGGGGACAGGGGGCTCGGGATACGCAGTATTTT.

In this sample, this clone turned up once. V usage is TRBV5-6 and J usage is TRBJ2-3; weak D call: TRBD2 (6 bases). Looked up from germline, CDR1 is SGHDT and CDR2 is YYEEEE. CDR3 length equals 16 residues. Trimming cost V 0 bases and J 6 bases, with 17 bases left between them. In nucleotides, the CDR3 is TGTGCCAGCAGCTTGGCCGGGGGTCCAGTCGGGGATACGCAGTATTTT. It specifies CASSLAGGPVGDTQYF.

This clone appeared a single time. CDR3 nucleotides: TGCAGCGTTGCGGAGGGGGCGAACACTGAAGCTTTCTTT. It is translated as CSVAEGANTEAFF. The chain joins TRBV29-1 to TRBJ1-1; 7 nucleotides match TRBD1. V dropped 4 bases and J dropped 1; count of bases not matched to a gene: 3. This CDR3 comprises 13 residues. Germline CDR1 reads SQVTM; CDR2 reads ANQGSEA. Complete variable domain (other parts from reference TRBV29-1 and TRBJ1-1): SAVISQKPSRDICQRGTSLTIQCQVDSQVTMMFWYRQQPGQSLTLIATANQGSEATYESGFVIDKFPISRPNLTFSTLTVSNMSPEDSSIYLCSVAEGANTEAFFGQGTRLTVV.

The chain is built from TRBV4-1 and TRBJ2-3, with TRBD2 identical over 9 bases. Looked up from germline, CDR1 is MGHRA and CDR2 is YSYEKL. The J segment lost 3 bases and the V segment lost 4 bases, leaving 5 bases of the junction unmatched. This CDR3 is built from 15 residues. The CDR3 is CASSRVAGETDTQYF. Written as DNA, the CDR3 is TGCGCCAGCAGCCGAGTAGCGGGAGAAACAGATACGCAGTATTTT.

The chain joins TRBV5-1 to TRBJ1-4; maybe TRBD1 (5 bases). V was clipped by 0 bases and J by 4 bases, with 7 bases between them. CDR1 and CDR2 from the germline V gene are SGHRS and YFSETQ. This CDR3 spans 14 amino acids. CDR3 sequence (DNA): TGCGCCAGCAGCTTGGCAGGGCATAATGAAAAACTGTTTTTT. The encoded protein is CASSLAGHNEKLFF.

The V and J genes are TRBV5-1 and TRBJ2-1, with D uncertain. Trimming cost V 0 bases and J 0 bases, with 10 bases left between them. This CDR3 comprises 16 residues. Germline assignment: CDR1 SGHRS and CDR2 YFSETQ. CDR3 nucleotide sequence: TGCGCCAGCAGCTTGGATCCGGTAAGCTCCTACAATGAGCAGTTCTTC. This sequence encodes CASSLDPVSSYNEQFF.

The chain has TRBV5-1 and TRBJ1-2; 9 bases match TRBD1. CDR1 and CDR2 (germline): SGHRS, YFSETQ. The CDR3 runs 15 residues. V shed 0 bases, J shed 8 bases, and the junction held 8 bases outside the gene matches. CDR3 sequence: CASSLGVGQGEGYTF. The CDR3 DNA sequence: TGCGCCAGCAGCTTGGGAGTGGGACAGGGAGAAGGCTACACCTTC.

The rearrangement uses TRBV5-1 and TRBJ2-1; 11 positions agree with TRBD2. The CDR3 runs to 17 residues. CDR1 and CDR2 (germline): SGHRS, YFSETQ. The ends lost 3 bases at V and 6 bases at J; junction bases unmatched: 11. The CDR3 sequence is CASSSRLAGLSGNEQFF. DNA for the CDR3: TGCGCCAGCAGCTCCCGACTAGCGGGACTTAGTGGCAATGAGCAGTTCTTC. The full variable domain, in which reference TRBV5-1 and TRBJ2-1 provide the parts outside the CDR3, is KAGVTQTPRYLIKTRGQQVTLSCSPISGHRSVSWYQQTPGQGLQFLFEYFSETQRNKGNFPGRFSGRQFSNSRSEMNVSTLELGDSALYLCASSSRLAGLSGNEQFFGPGTRLTVL.

The chain carries TRBV6-2 or TRBV6-3 and TRBJ2-2, with 12 bases lining up with TRBD1. This CDR3 is built from 15 residues. CDR1 is MNHEY, CDR2 SVGEGT, per germline. Germline trimming cut 4 bases from V and 6 bases from J; bases unmatched to any gene: 3. The CDR3 sequence is CASSSGTGGPGELFF. As DNA, the CDR3 is TGTGCCAGCAGTTCCGGGACAGGGGGCCCCGGGGAGCTGTTTTTT.